The 16 T cell receptor beta chains below come from one sample, sequenced in a study of tissue T cells after allogeneic stem cell transplantation. TCRdb's table, derived via immunoSEQ multiplex PCR, lists solely in-frame clones and lacks some. The table has 48,000 or so clones, approximately 73% seen once; the top ten hold 0.7%. Sequencing was performed on sorted cells pooled from one or two spleens. These receptors all come from a pool of C57BL/6 mice in good health.

A note on this clone: The listed genes are named as in mouse. The CDR3 region is CASGAGLGVYEQYF. The sequenced part of the CDR3 DNA is TGTGCCAGCGGTGCGGGACTGGGGGTCTATGAACAGTAC. The chain is built from TRBV13-2 and TRBJ2-7, with TRBD2 identical over 11 bases. The read finishes 1 residue shy of the CDR3 end, and the germline J gene is used to complete it. J lost 3 bases, V lost 3 bases, and 2 bases had no gene match. Per germline, CDR1 NNHNN and CDR2 SYGAGS (reference sequence). The CDR3 is 14 residues long.

About this clone: Genes here carry mouse names. The read ends 1 residue before the CDR3 terminus; that terminus is restored from the germline J gene. The J gene is TRBJ2-7, the V gene TRBV4; 11 bases are shared with TRBD2. This CDR3 has 16 amino acids. Germline CDR1 is LGHDT and CDR2 is YNNKQL (reference sequence). The V and J ends lost 5 bases and 0 bases, in that order; junction bases with no gene match: 6. The CDR3 loop is CASSPDWGALSYEQYF. Incomplete CDR3 DNA: TGTGCCAGCAGCCCGGACTGGGGGGCTCTCTCCTATGAACAGTAC.

Worth noting for this clone: Gene names and germline refer to mouse. The read terminates 1 residue before the CDR3 end, so the remaining end is supplied by the germline J gene. V gene TRBV13-2 combines with J gene TRBJ1-4; perhaps TRBD1 as D (6 bases). From germline, CDR1 is NNHNN and CDR2 SYGAGS (reference sequence). V was cut by 1 base and J by 1 base, with 11 bases left in between. The CDR3 is made up of 16 amino acids. The CDR3 protein is CASGDPGQNSNERLFF. The sequenced part of the CDR3 DNA is TGTGCCAGCGGTGATCCGGGACAAAATTCCAACGAAAGATTATTT.

This clone has more than one count but fewer than ten. The gene names given are mouse names. The read ends 1 residue shy of where the CDR3 ends; the end is completed using the germline J gene. The rearrangement uses TRBV31 and TRBJ2-7; 9 positions agree with TRBD2. Germline CDR1 GKSSPN, CDR2 SITVG. V shed 3 bases, J shed 0 bases, and the junction held 6 bases outside the gene matches. The CDR3 is made up of 15 amino acids. The CDR3 loop reads CAWRNWGVSSYEQYF. The covered CDR3 bases are TGTGCCTGGAGGAACTGGGGGGTAAGCTCCTATGAACAGTAC.

About this clone: Mouse gene names apply. With the read ending 1 residue before the CDR3 end, the germline J gene is used to fill in that end. The chain employs TRBV19 and TRBJ2-5, with D perhaps TRBD2 (6 bases). V was clipped by 0 bases and J by 0 bases, with 11 bases between them. The CDR3 spans 16 residues. CDR1 FNHDT and CDR2 SITEND come from the germline V gene (reference sequence). CDR3 DNA, as far as it was read: TGTGCCAGCAGTATAGCTCTCGGGGGGAACCAAGACACCCAGTAC. This sequence encodes CASSIALGGNQDTQY. The full CDR3 is CASSIALGGNQDTQYF.

Details on this clone: Genes and germline are mouse. With the read ending 1 residue before the CDR3 end, the germline J gene is used to fill in that end. This chain joins TRBV13-3 and TRBJ2-5; possible D gene TRBD1, 6 bases. The ends were cut back, 4 bases at V and 1 base at J, with 10 bases in the middle. CDR3 size: 14 residues. Germline assignment: CDR1 NNHDY and CDR2 SYVADS. CDR3 residues: CASSLRGDQDTQYF. The DNA read from the CDR3 is TGTGCCAGCAGTCTCAGGGGAGACCAAGACACCCAGTAC.

In the case of this clone: Gene names and germline refer to mouse. The CDR3 end is not reached by the read, which stops 1 residue before it; the germline J gene fills it in. The V gene is TRBV13-2, the J gene TRBJ1-1; D is ambiguous. The germline V and J ends were trimmed by 5 bases and 0 bases, with 8 bases remaining between them. Germline-derived CDR1 and CDR2 are NNHNN and SYGAGS (reference sequence). This CDR3 spans 13 amino acids. The sequenced part of the CDR3 DNA is TGTGCCAGCGGGAATCGACAGAACACAGAAGTCTTC. Translated: CASGNRQNTEVF. The whole CDR3 protein is CASGNRQNTEVFF.

A remark on this clone: Genes here carry mouse names. The CDR3 spells CAWRRGVEDTGQLYF. The CDR3 DNA, read in part, is TGTGCCTGGAGACGGGGGGTAGAAGACACCGGGCAGCTCTAC. V and J are TRBV31 and TRBJ2-2, with D perhaps TRBD2 (6 bases). The read comes to an end 1 residue before the CDR3 does, leaving the germline J gene to fill in the end. This CDR3 has 15 amino acids. From germline, CDR1 is GKSSPN and CDR2 SITVG. The V gene lost 3 bases and the J gene lost 3 bases, with 14 bases spanning the gap.

In its sample, this clone was seen a few times. Here the gene names and germline are mouse. The CDR3 is cut off 1 residue early in the read; its end comes from the germline J gene. This chain uses TRBV1 with TRBJ2-7; 10 positions agree with TRBD2. The CDR3 sequence is 15 residues long. Germline V CDR1 and CDR2: NSQYPW, LRSPGD (reference sequence). With 1 base clipped from V and 7 bases from J, the junction kept 7 bases outside the gene matches. Incomplete CDR3 DNA: TGCACCTGCAGTGCAGTCCCTGGGGGGGCGCGGGAACAGTAC. Amino acid sequence: CTCSAVPGGAREQY. In full, the CDR3 reads CTCSAVPGGAREQYF.

In regard to this clone: The gene names given are mouse names. The read terminates 1 residue ahead of where the CDR3 ends, so the germline J gene completes it. The genes are TRBV12-1 and TRBJ2-4; possible D gene TRBD1, 7 bases. This CDR3 spans 14 amino acids. Trimming stripped 0 bases from V and 5 bases from J, with 11 bases between. Germline-derived CDR1 and CDR2 are SGHSN and HYEKVE. The CDR3 loop is CASSLKGAGNTLYF. CDR3 DNA, as far as it was read: TGTGCCAGCTCTCTCAAGGGGGCGGGAAACACCTTGTAC.

Remarks on this clone: Mouse gene names and germline throughout. The read stops 1 residue short of the end of the CDR3; the missing end is completed from the germline J gene. J is TRBJ1-5 and V is TRBV1; tentative D call: TRBD1 (5 bases). Germline CDR1 is NSQYPW and CDR2 is LRSPGD (reference sequence). Deletions cut 7 bases from V and 0 bases from J, with 10 bases between. The CDR3 runs 14 residues. The CDR3 DNA, read in part, is TGCACCTGCAAGAGGGACCTTAACAACCAGGCTCCGCTT. It specifies CTCKRDLNNQAPL. In full, the CDR3 is CTCKRDLNNQAPLF.

Of note for this clone: Gene names denote mouse genes. The read terminates 1 residue ahead of where the CDR3 ends, so the germline J gene completes it. The chain couples TRBV31 to TRBJ2-2; D ambiguous. The CDR3 totals 14 residues. Trimming shortened V by 0 bases and J by 3 bases, and 8 bases separated the two germline ends. In germline, CDR1 is GKSSPN, CDR2 SITVG. The sequenced part of the CDR3 DNA is TGTGCCTGGAGTCTAGCCGGGGACACCGGGCAGCTCTAC. This translates into CAWSLAGDTGQLY. The CDR3 reads in full as CAWSLAGDTGQLYF.

Comments on this clone: The genes and germline here are from mouse. The read is 1 residue too short to cover the CDR3 end, so that end is filled in from the germline J gene. The chain employs TRBV12-2 and TRBJ1-4, with 9 nucleotides matching TRBD1. Germline CDR1 is SGHLS and CDR2 is HYDKME. The CDR3 runs to 14 residues. V lost 2 bases to trimming and J lost 7 bases; unmatched junction nucleotides: 4. CDR3 DNA, as far as it was read: TGTGCCAGCTCTCCGGGACAGGGCCCCGAAAGATTATTT. It is translated as CASSPGQGPERLF. The full CDR3 protein is CASSPGQGPERLFF.

With regard to this clone: The listed genes are named as in mouse. The read terminates 1 residue ahead of where the CDR3 ends, so the germline J gene completes it. J is TRBJ2-3 and V is TRBV5, with unresolved D. Germline V gene data show CDR1 as LGHNA and CDR2 as YNLKQL (reference sequence). The V end was cut by 0 bases, the J end by 0 bases, with 10 bases between. The CDR3 is made up of 16 amino acids. CDR3 protein: CASSQESLVSAETLYF. The covered CDR3 bases are TGTGCCAGCAGCCAAGAGTCGCTGGTTAGTGCAGAAACGCTGTAT.

As concerns this clone: The germline and genes are mouse ones. Sequencing ends 1 residue short of the CDR3 end; the germline J gene provides the rest. V usage is TRBV3 and J usage is TRBJ2-7, with TRBD2 identical over 10 bases. V gave up 5 bases and J gave up 2 bases; unmatched junction bases: 6. Germline V lookup: CDR1 SNHLY, CDR2 FYNGKV (reference sequence). The CDR3 is 15 amino acids. The CDR3 sequence: CASSISTGGPYEQYF. Incomplete CDR3 DNA: TGTGCCAGCAGCATCTCGACTGGGGGGCCCTATGAACAGTAC.

This clone is a singleton in its sample. The germline and genes are mouse ones. The read ends 1 residue early relative to the CDR3; the germline J gene fills the gap. The rearrangement uses TRBV15 and TRBJ1-5, with no clear D. The CDR3 covers 13 residues. The germline CDR1 and CDR2 sequences are SGHND and FRSKSL. The V end lost 6 bases, the J end lost 0 bases, and 6 bases lay between the germline ends. The DNA read from the CDR3 is TGTGCCAGCAGCCGAAATAACAACCAGGCTCCGCTT. It translates to CASSRNNNQAPL. The complete CDR3 protein is CASSRNNNQAPLF.